These 16 T cell receptor beta chains originate from one sample sequenced in a study of T cells in Graves' hyperthyroidism and ophthalmopathy. Amplified TCR beta CDR3 regions derived from RNA transcripts. An initial round of RT-PCR targeting the TCR CDR3 relied on the HTBI primer set. TCRdb ran MiXCR on the multiplex PCR reads and lists one entry per CDR3 protein. The table records about 640,000 distinct CDR3 sequences, around 21% of them present only once. The sample was blood. These receptors all come from a man in his thirties or forties with Graves' ophthalmopathy.

V usage is TRBV6-5 and J usage is TRBJ2-1, with D possibly being TRBD1 (6 bases). CDR3 length: 15 residues. Germline-derived CDR1 and CDR2 are MNHEY and SVGAGI. Trimming removed 0 bases from V and 2 bases from J, with 8 bases in between. The CDR3 DNA is TGTGCCAGCAGTTACTCCAGGGGTGCCTACAATGAGCAGTTCTTC. Its translation: CASSYSRGAYNEQFF.

The chain is built from TRBV19 and TRBJ1-1, with a possible D match to TRBD1 (5 bases). V lost 4 bases and J 0 bases, leaving 12 bases between the germline ends. CDR3 size: 15 residues. Looked up from germline, CDR1 is LNHDA and CDR2 is SQIVND (reference sequence). DNA of the CDR3: TGTGCCAGTAGTAGCAGTTGGGGGGTGAACACTGAAGCTTTCTTT. Protein: CASSSSWGVNTEAFF.

This clonotype has more than one count but fewer than ten. The genes are TRBV19 and TRBJ2-2; possibly TRBD1 for D (5 bases). V gave up 6 bases and J gave up 0 bases, with 8 bases separating them. The CDR3 spans 14 residues. Germline V CDR1 and CDR2: LNHDA, SQIVND (reference sequence). The CDR3 coding sequence is TGTGCCAGTAGCGGCAGGGCGAACACCGGGGAGCTGTTTTTT. Translated, it gives CASSGRANTGELFF.

This chain links TRBV20-1 with TRBJ1-5; 10 nucleotides align to TRBD1. The CDR3 has 14 residues. CDR1 and CDR2 from the germline V gene are DFQATT and SNEGSKA (reference sequence). Trimming took 5 bases from V and 9 from J; bases not matched to a gene: 10. The CDR3 region has the DNA TGCAGTGCTGGGGACAGGGGTGAGGGGCGGCCCCAGCATTTT. It is translated as CSAGDRGEGRPQHF.

There are a few counts of this clonotype. This chain connects TRBV2 to TRBJ2-5; 7 bases are shared with TRBD1. Germline CDR1 is SNHLY and CDR2 is FYNNEI. Trimming at V came to 7 bases and at J to 13 bases, leaving 9 bases not matched to a gene. The length of the CDR3 is 11 residues. CDR3 region: CASIGRGSSYF. As DNA, the CDR3 is TGTGCCAGCATCGGCAGGGGGTCCTCGTACTTC.

This clonotype occurred many times. V is TRBV2 and J is TRBJ1-1; tentative D call: TRBD1 (6 bases). V was cut by 9 bases and J by 2 bases, with 13 bases left in between. This CDR3 spans 13 amino acids. Germline values: CDR1 SNHLY, CDR2 FYNNEI. This CDR3 is CASHKDRNTEAFF. CDR3 in DNA: TGTGCCAGTCACAAGGACAGAAACACTGAAGCTTTCTTT.

The chain joins TRBV7-9 to TRBJ2-5, with 8 positions matching TRBD1. V was pared by 6 bases and J by 1 base, with 7 bases of the junction left unmatched. Per the germline V gene, CDR1 is SEHNR and CDR2 is FQNEAQ (reference sequence). This CDR3 comprises 15 residues. CDR3 in DNA: TGTGCCAGCAGTTCGACAGGGGTTCCCCAAGAGACCCAGTACTTC. This codes for CASSSTGVPQETQYF.

This clonotype appeared many times. CDR3 nucleotides: TGTGCCTGGAGTCCAGACAGGGAGAACACTGAAGCTTTCTTT. Amino acids: CAWSPDRENTEAFF. The chain uses TRBV30 and TRBJ1-1; TRBD1 aligns across 7 bases. Germline V gene data show CDR1 as GTSNPN and CDR2 as SVGIG (reference sequence). V shed 2 bases and J 1 base; nucleotides not matched to a gene: 4. The length of the CDR3 is 14 residues.

The chain recombines TRBV24-1 with TRBJ2-3, with TRBD2 matching 13 bases. Germline CDR1 reads KGHDR; CDR2 reads SFDVKD. The trim removed 2 bases at V and 4 bases at J, leaving 23 bases unmatched. The CDR3 runs 23 residues. CDR3 region: CATSDSGTSGIGGRIMGSDTQYF. The CDR3 DNA reads TGTGCCACCAGTGATTCCGGGACTAGCGGGATTGGGGGACGGATTATGGGTTCAGATACGCAGTATTTT.

This clonotype was seen only a few times. The V call is TRBV24-1, the J call TRBJ1-2, with D uncertain. There are 11 residues in the CDR3. Trimming cost V 3 bases and J 5 bases, with 3 bases left between them. Germline-derived CDR1 and CDR2 are KGHDR and SFDVKD. The CDR3 loop is CATSDPYGYTF. The CDR3 region has the DNA TGTGCCACCAGTGATCCGTATGGCTACACCTTC.

This chain joins TRBV6-1 and TRBJ2-7, with a tentative D call TRBD1 (6 bases). Per germline, CDR1 MNHNS and CDR2 SASEGT. V lost 7 bases to trimming and J lost 4 bases, with 20 bases between them. The CDR3 has 15 residues. The CDR3 is CASTFLEGVGYEQYF. The CDR3 coding sequence is TGTGCCAGCACCTTCCTCGAGGGGGTCGGGTACGAGCAGTACTTC.

A few counts support this clonotype. The genes are TRBV30 and TRBJ2-7, with D perhaps TRBD1 (5 bases). Trimming took 5 bases from V and 6 from J, leaving 17 bases between them. The CDR3 runs 13 residues. Germline CDR1 is GTSNPN and CDR2 is SVGIG (reference sequence). Here the CDR3 reads CAWGIGVSVEQYF. The DNA for the CDR3 is TGTGCCTGGGGGATAGGGGTCTCGGTCGAGCAGTACTTC. The full variable domain, completed using reference TRBV30 and TRBJ2-7, is SQTIHQWPATLVQPVGSPLSLECTVEGTSNPNLYWYRQAAGRGLQLLFYSVGIGQISSEVPQNLSASRPQDRQFILSSKKLLLSDSGFYLCAWGIGVSVEQYFGPGTRLTVT.

The rearrangement links TRBV6-6 to TRBJ1-6; maybe TRBD1 (6 bases). Germline CDR1 reads MNHNY; CDR2 reads SVGAGI (reference sequence). V was pared by 0 bases and J by 10 bases, with 13 bases between. The CDR3 totals 15 residues. The CDR3 nucleotides are TGTGCCAGCAGTTACTCTCGGGGGGCAAAATCACCCCTCCACTTT. It is translated as CASSYSRGAKSPLHF.

The rearrangement uses TRBV4-3 and TRBJ1-5; D unclear. The germline gives CDR1 LGHNA, CDR2 YSLEER. V dropped 3 bases and J dropped 7 bases, with 16 bases sitting between them. The CDR3 runs to 15 residues. This CDR3 is CASSQNEGVGQPQHF. CDR3 bases: TGCGCCAGCAGCCAGAACGAGGGTGTAGGACAGCCCCAGCATTTT.

The chain carries TRBV24-1 and TRBJ2-5; the D gene could be TRBD1 or TRBD2 (5 bases each). The CDR3 has 13 amino acids. V shed 9 bases and J shed 3 bases, with 13 bases lying between them. From germline, CDR1 is KGHDR and CDR2 SFDVKD. The DNA of the CDR3 is TGTGCCACCCGAAGAGGGGCAGAAGAGACCCAGTACTTC. It is translated as CATRRGAEETQYF.

Many counts were recorded for this clonotype. This rearrangement joins TRBV5-1 to TRBJ2-7, with D unclear. Germline V gene lookup returns CDR1 SGHRS and CDR2 YFSETQ. The CDR3 is made up of 14 amino acids. V lost 1 base and J 2 bases, leaving 10 bases between the germline ends. The CDR3, as DNA: TGCGCCAGCAGCTTGTCTCCTGTCCCCTACGAGCAGTACTTC. This translates into CASSLSPVPYEQYF.